The rows below give T cell receptor beta chains drawn from one sample of a study of neoadjuvant anti-PD-1 for oral cavity cancer. Profiling relied on immunoSEQ multiplex PCR, and the TCRdb table lists in-frame clones only, not all of them. The repertoire includes roughly 68,000 clones, 86% of them detected once, and 2.5% to 3% sits in the top ten. Source: PBMCs, taken after nivolumab (anti-PD-1) treatment. The receptors originated from a person between 40 and 85 years old with oral cavity squamous cell carcinoma. Both conserved end residues are part of each CDR3. A D gene is named only where the DNA matches it firmly. Where a row states a size, it is once, few, many or the class of an expanded clone; other rows omit it.

clone_size	j_call	v_call	d_call	cdr3_aa	cdr3_nt
NA	TRBJ2-1	TRBV30	NA	CAWSVGEQFF	TGTGCCTGGAGTGTCGGTGAGCAGTTCTTC
NA	TRBJ1-2	TRBV11-2	NA	CASSLRTGRGPNYGYTF	TGTGCCAGCAGCTTAAGAACGGGGAGGGGACCTAACTATGGCTACACCTTC
NA	TRBJ2-3	TRBV4-1	NA	CASSPTLQAYTDTQYF	TGCGCCAGCAGCCCTACGTTACAAGCTTACACAGATACGCAGTATTTT
NA	TRBJ1-1	TRBV27	TRBD1	CASSLDRVTEAFF	TGTGCCAGCAGCCTGGACAGGGTCACTGAAGCTTTCTTT
NA	TRBJ1-2	TRBV5-4	NA	CASSLGGLYGYTF	TGTGCCAGCAGCCTGGGGGGGCTTTATGGCTACACCTTC
NA	TRBJ1-3	TRBV5-4	NA	CASSLGPGGGNTIYF	TGTGCCAGCAGCTTGGGCCCCGGGGGTGGAAACACCATATATTTT
once	TRBJ1-2	TRBV5-6	TRBD1	CASRFWGQGGLLYGYTF	TGTGCCAGCAGGTTTTGGGGACAGGGGGGCCTCCTCTATGGCTACACCTTC
NA	TRBJ2-3	TRBV4-1	NA	CASSQDPDSGQRF	TGCGCCAGCAGCCAAGACCCAGACAGTGGACAACGTTTT
NA	TRBJ2-1	TRBV27	TRBD2	CASSNPGLAGGFEQFF	TGTGCCAGCAGTAACCCGGGACTAGCGGGAGGGTTTGAGCAGTTCTTC
NA	TRBJ1-2	TRBV7-2	NA	CASSPPTGHYGYTF	TGTGCCAGCAGCCCCCCGACAGGCCACTATGGCTACACCTTC
NA	TRBJ1-4	TRBV10-3	NA	CAISESTRAVGEKLFF	TGTGCCATCAGTGAGTCGACTCGGGCAGTTGGCGAAAAACTGTTTTTT
NA	TRBJ1-2	TRBV7-8	NA	CASSSGWVWVGYTF	TGTGCCAGCAGCTCGGGCTGGGTTTGGGTTGGCTACACCTTC
NA	TRBJ1-3	TRBV18	NA	CASSPSAGSGNTIYF	TGTGCCAGCTCACCATCTGCCGGGTCTGGAAACACCATATATTTT
once	TRBJ2-7	TRBV5-1	TRBD2	CASSPVPGLAGVVSEQYF	TGCGCCAGCAGCCCCGTCCCGGGACTAGCGGGAGTGGTAAGCGAGCAGTACTTC
NA	TRBJ2-7	TRBV20-1	NA	CSAPSLEQYF	TGCAGTGCTCCGTCTTTGGAGCAGTACTTC